This entry is about one TCR beta chain. Its antigen remains unidentified. This table comes from immunoSEQ multiplex PCR, and its TCRdb copy is limited to in-frame clones, with some not included. The sample consists of over 700,000 clones, over 55% of them appearing once. This CDR3 spans 14 amino acids. Germline lookup yields CDR1 SEHNR and CDR2 FQNEAQ (reference sequence). V lost 1 base to trimming and J lost 6 bases; unmatched junction nucleotides: 3. This entry comes from a study of shared clonotypes between healthy human individuals. Broader study findings: Shared across a few donors were roughly 5.3% of the naive CD4 clonotypes.

Sequencing was done on a sample of memory CD4+ T cells sorted from blood. Subset indicated: CD45RA-negative fraction. This TCR was recovered from a woman aged 25 to 39 in good health. The chain links TRBV7-9 to TRBJ2-1; 7 bases agree with TRBD2. The CDR3 nucleotides read TGTGCCAGCAGCTTAGATCGGACTAGCAATGAGCAGTTCTTC. Translating it yields CASSLDRTSNEQFF.